This T cell receptor beta chain was documented in a study of response to subunit inactivated influenza vaccine. TCRdb analysed the RT-PCR reads with MiXCR anew, one entry per CDR3 protein. In the table there are about 540,000 distinct CDR3 sequences, roughly a quarter of which are singletons. The trim removed 8 bases at V and 4 bases at J, leaving 10 bases unmatched. This CDR3 comprises 14 residues. CDR1 is MDHEN, CDR2 SYDVKM, per germline. These records were also assigned to another study, of T cells expressing NK-cell markers. Per that paper: The authors generated TCR beta cDNA through 5'RACE template switching with UMIs. Dominant NKG2C+ clonotype frequencies of roughly 1.0-7.5% of CD8+ T cells were measured in several donors. Clarity on HCMV specificity was lacking for the expanded NKG2C+ T cell clones.

The gene calls are TRBV28 and TRBJ2-7; 8 nucleotides match TRBD1. This TCR derives from a man aged 45-65 years who received an inactivated influenza vaccine. The sequencing here drew on CD4+ T cells sorted from PBMCs, taken about 13 days after vaccination. CDR3 bases: TGTGCCAGCCACAGGGGGATTATGATGTACGAGCAGTACTTC. It yields the protein CASHRGIMMYEQYF. Supplemented by reference TRBV28 and TRBJ2-7, the full variable domain reads DVKVTQSSRYLVKRTGEKVFLECVQDMDHENMFWYRQDPGLGLRLIYFSYDVKMKEKGDIPEGYSVSREKKERFSLILESASTNQTSMYLCASHRGIMMYEQYFGPGTRLTVT.